Each of the 9 T cell receptor beta chains below was sequenced from the same sample in a study of spatial heterogeneity in lung cancer. TCRdb redid the calling of the 5' RACE reads with MiXCR, one entry per CDR3 protein. Seen here are around 40,000 distinct CDR3 sequences, approximately 7.5% observed once, and the top ten hold approximately 8.8%. The sample's time point: blood at routine non-recurrence follow-up after resection. The material was PBMCs, obtained at follow-up. The receptors originated from a male donor with early-stage non-small cell lung cancer.

This clonotype was seen many times. The V and J genes are TRBV6-2 or TRBV6-3 and TRBJ2-1; no firm D call. Germline V gene data show CDR1 as MNHEY and CDR2 as SVGEGT. V lost 8 bases to trimming and J lost 3 bases, with 11 bases between them. This CDR3 has 13 residues. In DNA form, the CDR3 reads TGTGCCAGCGGGCAGGCACTCTACAATGAGCAGTTCTTC. Protein: CASGQALYNEQFF.

This clonotype was observed many times. V usage is TRBV6-2 or TRBV6-3 and J usage is TRBJ2-5; TRBD2 matches 8 bases. The CDR3 extends over 16 amino acids. After removal of 4 bases from V and 2 bases from J, the junction contained 9 bases not matched to a gene. The germline V gene encodes CDR1 MNHEY and CDR2 SVGEGT. The CDR3 coding sequence is TGTGCCAGCAGTTCCATGAGCGGGGGAGAACAAGAGACCCAGTACTTC. Translated: CASSSMSGGEQETQYF.

At least ten counts were recorded for this clonotype. V is TRBV2 and J is TRBJ2-3; 8 nucleotides match TRBD1. Germline V lookup: CDR1 SNHLY, CDR2 FYNNEI. V shed 0 bases, J shed 1 base, and the junction held 15 bases outside the gene matches. The CDR3 length is 20 residues. CDR3 coding DNA: TGTGCCAGCAGTGAAGCAAAGCAGGGGGCGCACCCTTGGGGCACAGATACGCAGTATTTT. This sequence encodes CASSEAKQGAHPWGTDTQYF.

This clonotype appeared many times. This chain joins TRBV2 and TRBJ2-3; 11 positions match TRBD2. After removal of 0 bases from V and 4 bases from J, the junction contained 9 bases not matched to a gene. The CDR3 consists of 18 residues. Germline V lookup: CDR1 SNHLY, CDR2 FYNNEI. CDR3 DNA: TGTGCCAGCAGTGAAGCCTATATTAGCGGGGGGGCTTCAGATACGCAGTATTTT. Protein product: CASSEAYISGGASDTQYF.

There are many counts of this clonotype. The chain joins TRBV28 to TRBJ1-2; D is uncertain. The CDR3 contains 12 residues. The germline V gene has CDR1 MDHEN and CDR2 SYDVKM. Trimming stripped 6 bases from V and 4 bases from J, with 9 bases between. In DNA form, the CDR3 reads TGTGCCAGCAGCTTCAAGGGCTATGGCTACACCTTC. This encodes CASSFKGYGYTF.

There are a few counts of this clonotype. The rearrangement joins TRBV20-1 to TRBJ2-1; TRBD1 aligns across 9 bases. The V and J ends lost 6 bases and 7 bases, in that order; junction bases with no gene match: 4. The CDR3 is 12 amino acids. The germline gives CDR1 DFQATT, CDR2 SNEGSKA (reference sequence). CDR3 in amino acids: CSARDRGNEQFF. Written as DNA, the CDR3 is TGCAGTGCACGTGACAGGGGGAATGAGCAGTTCTTC.

This clonotype was seen repeatedly, ten times or more. The chain couples TRBV29-1 to TRBJ1-5; a weak D match, TRBD1 (5 bases). The CDR3 is 14 residues long. Germline CDR1 reads SQVTM; CDR2 reads ANQGSEA. Between the trimmed V and J ends, which lost 5 bases and 4 bases, there was a span of 15 bases. CDR3 coding DNA: TGCAGCGTTTCCGACAACGGGGGAAATCAGCCCCAGCATTTT. It codes for CSVSDNGGNQPQHF.

At least ten counts were recorded for this clonotype. This chain uses TRBV20-1 with TRBJ2-3; weak D call: TRBD2 (5 bases). V was clipped by 1 base and J by 2 bases, with 10 bases between them. This CDR3 spans 14 amino acids. Germline-derived CDR1 and CDR2 are DFQATT and SNEGSKA (reference sequence). Here the CDR3 DNA reads TGCAGTGCTAGAGTACTAGGAAACACAGATACGCAGTATTTT. This sequence encodes CSARVLGNTDTQYF.

This clonotype was seen at least ten times. The chain uses TRBV2 and TRBJ2-2; 7 nucleotides agree with TRBD1. This CDR3 spans 12 amino acids. With V trimmed by 6 bases and J by 6 bases, 1 base remained unmatched. Germline V lookup: CDR1 SNHLY, CDR2 FYNNEI. CDR3 sequence (DNA): TGTGCCAGCAGCAGGGGGTCCGGGGAGCTGTTTTTT. Its protein product is CASSRGSGELFF.